The present T cell receptor beta chain was sequenced within a study of vaccination and CD4 T cells after COVID-19. In the study overall: As their vaccination, participants received two doses of either BNT162b2 or mRNA-1273 vaccine.

Sequence data for DNA of cultured CD4+ T cells were generated by the Oncomine TCR Beta short-read assay. TCRdb reprocessed the PCR reads via MiXCR and lists one record per CDR3 protein. The sample consists of roughly 16,000 distinct CDR3 sequences, around 79% of them appearing once. Concerning this clonotype itself: The antigen is not known.

Trimming cost V 4 bases and J 5 bases, with 5 bases left between them. Germline CDR1 ENHRY, CDR2 SYGVKD. CDR3 length equals 12 residues. Regarding treatment: roughly 10-day PBMC culture with coronavirus spike peptide pools or control peptides (ViraFEST assay). T cells were expanded with peptide pools, and expanded clonotypes were identified by TCR sequencing. Peptide pools at approximately 10 ug/ml stimulated 2 million or so PBMCs per well with 10 IU/ml IL-2. The material sequenced was CD4+ T cells from blood, cultured in vitro, taken after SARS-CoV-2 vaccination. The chain couples TRBV10-3 to TRBJ2-2; D is unresolved. The clonotype originates from a human donor who received a COVID-19 vaccine. CDR3 amino acids: CAISAETGELFF. The CDR3 DNA is TGTGCCATCAGTGCGGAAACCGGGGAGCTGTTTTTT.